The 7 T cell receptor beta chains in this list originate from one sample, sequenced in a study of T cell responses to AZD1222 COVID-19 vaccine. The assay was immunoSEQ multiplex PCR, and TCRdb's table has in-frame clones only and misses some. This sample yields some 120,000 clones, of which over 80% are seen a single time; approximately 1% belongs to the top ten. The sequencing used peripheral blood, collected on day 0 of AZD1222 vaccination. All receptors derive from an adult in good health.

The chain combines TRBV5-4 with TRBJ1-5; D is perhaps TRBD1 (5 bases). V was cut by 2 bases and J by 7 bases, with 10 bases left in between. The CDR3 is 13 amino acids. Germline lookup yields CDR1 SGHNT and CDR2 YYREEE (reference sequence). CDR3 sequence reads: CASSLAGEQPQHF. The CDR3 DNA sequence: TGTGCCAGCAGCTTAGCGGGGGAACAGCCCCAGCATTTT.

The chain carries TRBV5-1 and TRBJ2-1; no reliable D call. Germline assignment: CDR1 SGHRS and CDR2 YFSETQ. The ends were cut back, 2 bases at V and 7 bases at J, with 10 bases in the middle. There are 13 residues in the CDR3. DNA of the CDR3: TGCGCCAGCAGCTTACTCGGGCTGAATGAGCAGTTCTTC. This translates into CASSLLGLNEQFF.

The V gene is TRBV5-1, the J gene TRBJ2-7; D ambiguous. Germline V gives CDR1 SGHRS, CDR2 YFSETQ. The CDR3 is made up of 11 amino acids. V was cut by 3 bases and J by 2 bases, with 3 bases left in between. The CDR3 nucleotides read TGCGCCAGCAGCTCCGCCTACGAGCAGTACTTC. Its translation is CASSSAYEQYF.

This rearrangement joins TRBV7-2 to TRBJ2-7, with D hard to call. Looked up from germline, CDR1 is SGHTA and CDR2 is FQGNSA. V was clipped by 0 bases and J by 0 bases, with 6 bases between them. CDR3 size: 14 residues. The CDR3 nucleotides are TGTGCCAGCAGCTTAGCGGGAAGCTCCTACGAGCAGTACTTC. Translating gives CASSLAGSSYEQYF. Looking up the rest from reference TRBV7-2 and TRBJ2-7 gives the full variable domain: GAGVSQSPSNKVTEKGKDVELRCDPISGHTALYWYRQSLGQGLEFLIYFQGNSAPDKSGLPSDRFSAERTGGSVSTLTIQRTQQEDSAVYLCASSLAGSSYEQYFGPGTRLTVT.

This chain uses TRBV4-2 with TRBJ1-3; D is ambiguous. V lost 1 base and J lost 0, with 7 bases in between. Germline CDR1 is LGHNA and CDR2 is YNFKEQ. The CDR3 has 15 amino acids. DNA for the CDR3: TGTGCCAGCAGCCAAGGGGTCCTCTCTGGAAACACCATATATTTT. Protein: CASSQGVLSGNTIYF.

CDR3 loop: CASSLGGQRRALHF. The DNA of the CDR3 is TGTGCCAGCAGTTTGGGTGGACAGCGGCGGGCCCTCCACTTT. This chain uses TRBV28 with TRBJ1-6, with a weak D call TRBD1 (6 bases). Germline V lookup: CDR1 MDHEN, CDR2 SYDVKM. V was shortened by 3 bases and J by 14 bases, with 17 bases between the two germline ends. The CDR3 consists of 14 residues.

V gene TRBV7-9 combines with J gene TRBJ2-5; TRBD1 is a possible D gene (6 bases). The ends were cut back, 5 bases at V and 1 base at J, with 11 bases in the middle. CDR1 SEHNR and CDR2 FQNEAQ come from the germline V gene (reference sequence). The CDR3 covers 14 residues. The CDR3: CASSRNRAQETQYF. The CDR3 region has the DNA TGTGCCAGCAGCCGTAACAGGGCCCAAGAGACCCAGTACTTC.